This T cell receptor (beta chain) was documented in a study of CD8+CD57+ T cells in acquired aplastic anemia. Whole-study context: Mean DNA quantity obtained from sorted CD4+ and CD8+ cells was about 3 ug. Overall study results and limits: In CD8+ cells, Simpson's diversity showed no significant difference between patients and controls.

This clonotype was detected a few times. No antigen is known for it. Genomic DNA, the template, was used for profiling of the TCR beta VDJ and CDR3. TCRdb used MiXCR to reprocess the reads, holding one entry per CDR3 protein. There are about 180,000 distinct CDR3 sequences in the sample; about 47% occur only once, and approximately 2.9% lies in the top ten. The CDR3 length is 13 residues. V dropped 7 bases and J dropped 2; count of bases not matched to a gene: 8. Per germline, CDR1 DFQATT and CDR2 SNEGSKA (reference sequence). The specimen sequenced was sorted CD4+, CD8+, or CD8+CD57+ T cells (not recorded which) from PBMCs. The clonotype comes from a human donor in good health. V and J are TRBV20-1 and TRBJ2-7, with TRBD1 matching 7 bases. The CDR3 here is CSVGKQGAYEQYF. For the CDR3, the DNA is TGCAGTGTGGGTAAGCAGGGGGCCTACGAGCAGTACTTC.